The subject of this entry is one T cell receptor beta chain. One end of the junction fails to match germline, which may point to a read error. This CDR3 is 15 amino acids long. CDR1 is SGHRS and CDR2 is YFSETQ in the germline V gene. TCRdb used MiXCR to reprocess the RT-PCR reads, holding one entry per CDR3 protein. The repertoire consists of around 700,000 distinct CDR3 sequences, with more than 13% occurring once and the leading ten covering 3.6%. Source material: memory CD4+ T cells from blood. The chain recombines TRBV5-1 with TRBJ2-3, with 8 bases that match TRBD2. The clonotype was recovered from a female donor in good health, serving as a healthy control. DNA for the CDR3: TGTGCCAGCAGCTGGCCGGGACTAGAAACAGATACGCAGTATTTT. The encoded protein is CASSWPGLETDTQYF.